This TCR beta chain stems from a study of T cells in Graves' hyperthyroidism and ophthalmopathy. At the level of the study: It was at initial diagnosis, before any treatment, that peripheral blood was collected. General study findings and limits: Ophthalmopathy was told apart from stable hyperthyroidism by a 13 V-J model.

Regarding this clonotype: Antigen: not known.

This CDR3 has 14 amino acids. Trimming took 8 bases from V and 7 from J; bases not matched to a gene: 14. Germline V gene data show CDR1 as LNHNV and CDR2 as YYDKDF (reference sequence). Amplification targeted TCR beta CDR3 regions from RNA transcripts. TCR CDR3 underwent first-round RT-PCR with the HTBI primer set. TCRdb processed the multiplex PCR reads anew with MiXCR; each CDR3 protein has one entry. The sample contains some 350,000 distinct CDR3 sequences, 20% to 25% of which appear only once. This sequence originates from a man in his forties or fifties with Graves' hyperthyroidism. Sequences were obtained from blood. The gene calls are TRBV15 and TRBJ2-7; TRBD2 matches at 7 bases. CDR3 DNA: TGTGCCACCGGGAGGGGATCCTTTAGTCGTGAGCAGTACTTC. Protein: CATGRGSFSREQYF.